This TCR beta chain is from a study of blood T cell repertoires in COVID-19. Study background: The United States, Italy and Spain supplied acute and convalescent COVID-19 samples. T cells, B-cell-depleted T cells, or PBMCs provided the cDNA or gDNA that served as material.

Germline trimming cut 2 bases from V and 1 base from J; bases unmatched to any gene: 0. The CDR3 extends over 14 amino acids. Germline V gene lookup returns CDR1 MNHEY and CDR2 SVGEGT. Source study methods: Using reference gene primer amplification, nucleated cell counts were estimated. Assay used: immunoSEQ multiplex PCR; TCRdb lists only in-frame clones, some missing. The DNA was the basis for D and trimming; V, J and clone size are from that table. Of roughly 240,000 clones in the sample, roughly 80% were seen once. Worth noting for this clone: This could be a read error, since a much larger clone is one nucleotide away. The same CDR3 also results from other DNA sequences found in this sample.

J is TRBJ1-1 and V is TRBV6-2 or TRBV6-3, with 8 bases matching TRBD1. Sequencing was done on a sample of peripheral blood. The receptor comes from a woman in her 70s with acute or convalescent COVID-19. CDR3 nucleotides: TGTGCCAGCAGTTACGGACAGGGGAACACTGAAGCTTTCTTT. As protein: CASSYGQGNTEAFF.